Sequencing of this T cell receptor (beta chain) was carried out in a study of cytomegalovirus exposure and HLA in healthy donors. Whole-study findings and limits: A later analysis reportedly found that, within productive TCRs, an Asian-associated ancestry cluster had fewer N-insertions than the mean observed across the roughly 730 donors. Among the CMV-associated chains, a few were confirmed in vitro as specific for CMV antigens.

The V gene's germline CDR1 is SGHVS and CDR2 FQNEAQ. Trimming removed 1 base from V and 9 bases from J, with 12 bases in between. This CDR3 region has 14 residues. The primer mix had 60 Vbeta and 13 Jbeta primers. Sequenced by immunoSEQ multiplex PCR; TCRdb stores in-frame clones only, minus some. The table lists fewer than 200,000 clones, roughly 65% of them singletons, with roughly 4.1% in the top ten. Concerning this clone: Its matching antigen is unknown.

This receptor was taken from a woman aged 18-29 years in good health and CMV-seropositive. The sequenced sample consisted of PBMCs. The rearrangement joins TRBV7-8 to TRBJ1-4, with D tentatively TRBD1 (5 bases). CDR3 amino acids: CASSLGREGQKLFF. The DNA of the CDR3 is TGTGCCAGCAGCTTAGGCAGGGAAGGGCAAAAACTGTTTTTT.